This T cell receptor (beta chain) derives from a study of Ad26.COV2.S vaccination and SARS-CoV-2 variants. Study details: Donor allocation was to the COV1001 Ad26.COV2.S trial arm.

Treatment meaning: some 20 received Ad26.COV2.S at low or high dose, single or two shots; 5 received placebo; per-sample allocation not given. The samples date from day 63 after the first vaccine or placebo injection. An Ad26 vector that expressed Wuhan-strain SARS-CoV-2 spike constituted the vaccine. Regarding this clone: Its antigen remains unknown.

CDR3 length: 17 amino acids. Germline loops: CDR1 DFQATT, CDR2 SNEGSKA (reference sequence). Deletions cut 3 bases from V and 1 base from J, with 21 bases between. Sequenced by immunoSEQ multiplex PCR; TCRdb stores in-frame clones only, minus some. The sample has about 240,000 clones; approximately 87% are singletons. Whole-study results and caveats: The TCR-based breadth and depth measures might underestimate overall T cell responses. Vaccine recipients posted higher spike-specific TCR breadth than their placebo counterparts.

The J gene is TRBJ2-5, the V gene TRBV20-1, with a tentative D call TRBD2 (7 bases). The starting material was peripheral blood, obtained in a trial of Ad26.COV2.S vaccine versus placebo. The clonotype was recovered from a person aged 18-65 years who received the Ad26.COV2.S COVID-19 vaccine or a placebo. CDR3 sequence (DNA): TGCAGTGCTAGTAGCGCGTGGGGGGGGGCCCCCCAAGAGACCCAGTACTTC. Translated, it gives CSASSAWGGAPQETQYF.